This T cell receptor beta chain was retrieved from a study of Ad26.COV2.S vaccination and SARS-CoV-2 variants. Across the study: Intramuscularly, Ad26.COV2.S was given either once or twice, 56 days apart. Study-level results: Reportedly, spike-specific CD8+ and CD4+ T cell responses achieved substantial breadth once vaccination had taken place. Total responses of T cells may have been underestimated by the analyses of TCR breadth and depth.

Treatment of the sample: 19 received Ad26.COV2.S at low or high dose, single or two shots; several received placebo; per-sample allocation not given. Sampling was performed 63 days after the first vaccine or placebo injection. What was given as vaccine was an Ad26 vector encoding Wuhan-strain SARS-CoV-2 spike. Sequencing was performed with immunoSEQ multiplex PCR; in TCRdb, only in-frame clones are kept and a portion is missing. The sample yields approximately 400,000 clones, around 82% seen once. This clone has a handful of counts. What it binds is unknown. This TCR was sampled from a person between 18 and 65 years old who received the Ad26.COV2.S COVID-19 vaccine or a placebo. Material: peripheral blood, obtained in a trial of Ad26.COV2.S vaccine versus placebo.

Here the CDR3 reads CASSSLRQTSTGELFF. The CDR3 DNA reads as TGTGCCAGCAGCTCCCTGAGACAGACTTCAACCGGGGAGCTGTTTTTT. The chain has TRBV9 and TRBJ2-2, with D possibly TRBD1 on 5 matching bases. Germline loops: CDR1 SGDLS, CDR2 YYNGEE. This CDR3 is built from 16 residues. Trimming stripped 4 bases from V and 5 bases from J, with 18 bases between.